Below, one TCR beta chain is given with its context. Its specificity is not known. The data originate from a study of beta chain features in type 1 diabetes. Broader study findings: Within each of all four CD4+ subsets, Type 1 diabetes patients had TCRB CDR3s that were moderately but significantly shorter.

The CDR3 is 16 amino acids. The ends were cut back, 1 base at V and 1 base at J, with 13 bases in the middle. CDR1 and CDR2 (germline): SGHDN, FVKESK. The study reverse transcribed the entire isolated RNA, so it sequenced expressed TCRB transcripts. Sequencing was performed with immunoSEQ multiplex PCR; in TCRdb, only in-frame clones are kept and a portion is missing. This table has around 340,000 clones, about a tenth appearing once. Naive, central memory, regulatory and stem cell-like memory cells within the CD4+ compartment were sorted using CD45RO/CCR7/CD25/CD127/CD95/CD27. Sample: central memory CD4+ T cells from blood. This chain joins TRBV14 and TRBJ2-5; D gene uncertain. This TCR was sampled from a man younger than 40 with type 1 diabetes. The CDR3 nucleotides read TGTGCCAGCAGCCAAGTTTTTGGCAGACGCCAAGAGACCCAGTACTTC. This gives the protein CASSQVFGRRQETQYF.